The sequence of this T cell receptor beta chain was determined in a study of blood T cell repertoires in COVID-19. As for the study in general: PBMCs, B-cell-depleted T cells, or T cells provided the cDNA or gDNA that made up the material.

V lost 3 bases and J 0 bases, leaving 9 bases between the germline ends. Germline lookup yields CDR1 ENHRY and CDR2 SYGVKD. The CDR3 runs 14 residues. As processed by the authors: Using reference gene primer amplification, nucleated cell counts were estimated. Profiling relied on immunoSEQ multiplex PCR, and the TCRdb table lists in-frame clones only, not all of them. V and J calls and clone size are those listed in that table; D and trimming were worked out from the DNA. Among 56,000 or so clones, about 91% were seen once, and the ten largest hold around 6%. The chain couples TRBV10-3 to TRBJ2-7; weak D call: TRBD1 (5 bases). Source material: peripheral blood. The TCR originated in a man aged 45-65 years with active COVID-19. For the CDR3, the DNA is TGTGCCATCAGTGAAGGGGCCGACTCCTACGAGCAGTACTTC. Encoded protein: CAISEGADSYEQYF.